One and the same sample provided the 21 T cell receptor beta chains below, sequenced in a study of breast tumors, draining lymph nodes, adjacent tissues (TCRdb year 2016). The library was made by multiplex PCR. Sequencing was carried out with an Illumina HiSeq 2000. TCRdb reprocessed the public reads (quality trimming at Q25 with fastp, clone calling with MiXCR) and kept in-frame beta chains. Merged by CDR3 protein, the rows form single entries marked with the most common genes and DNA. Across this sample there are about 130,000 distinct CDR3 sequences, with about a fifth seen only once. The ten largest clones take up 2.6% of the sample. The axillary draining lymph nodes of breast cancer patients were the source of the lymph node samples. The sample was axillary lymph node tissue. These receptors all come from a female donor with breast cancer. Some clones in this sample may be carry-over from other donors' samples.

This clonotype was seen once. The J gene is TRBJ2-4, the V gene TRBV20-1, with a tentative D call TRBD2 (6 bases). This CDR3 has 13 residues. Trimming shortened V by 3 bases and J by 5 bases, and 11 bases separated the two germline ends. Germline-derived CDR1 and CDR2 are DFQATT and SNEGSKA (reference sequence). The DNA of the CDR3 is TGCAGTGCTAGGCTTGGCGGGGAAAACATTCAGTACTTC. Translation: CSARLGGENIQYF.

This clonotype occurred many times. CDR3 DNA: TGTGCCAGCAGCTTAGGGACACTGAGCACAGATACGCAGTATTTT. Translating gives CASSLGTLSTDTQYF. The chain links TRBV7-2 to TRBJ2-3, with a possible D match to TRBD1 (5 bases). The V gene lost 1 base and the J gene lost 0 bases, with 8 bases spanning the gap. There are 15 residues in the CDR3. CDR1 is SGHTA, CDR2 FQGNSA, per germline. Together with reference TRBV7-2 and TRBJ2-3, the CDR3 gives the full variable domain: GAGVSQSPSNKVTEKGKDVELRCDPISGHTALYWYRQSLGQGLEFLIYFQGNSAPDKSGLPSDRFSAERTGGSVSTLTIQRTQQEDSAVYLCASSLGTLSTDTQYFGPGTRLTVL.

There are many counts of this clonotype. This chain links TRBV29-1 with TRBJ2-5, with D possibly matching TRBD1 (6 bases). CDR1 and CDR2 (germline): SQVTM, ANQGSEA. This CDR3 is 14 amino acids long. The ends were cut back, 7 bases at V and 0 bases at J, with 15 bases in the middle. The CDR3 loop reads CSAGRDKYQETQYF. The CDR3, as DNA: TGCAGCGCCGGACGGGACAAGTACCAAGAGACCCAGTACTTC.

This rearrangement joins TRBV3-1 to TRBJ2-7; TRBD2 matches at 9 bases. Germline V gene lookup returns CDR1 LGHDT and CDR2 YNNKEL (reference sequence). V lost 4 bases and J lost 4; bases outside the gene matches: 14. The CDR3 has 17 residues. The CDR3 DNA sequence: TGTGCCAGCAGCCCCACAAGAGGTAGCGGGAGAGGGTACGAGCAGTACTTC. Residues: CASSPTRGSGRGYEQYF.

This clonotype was observed many times. This sequence joins TRBV20-1 and TRBJ2-5; D gene unclear. Trimming removed 6 bases at V and 4 bases at J, with 9 bases between. The germline V gene has CDR1 DFQATT and CDR2 SNEGSKA (reference sequence). This CDR3 has 11 amino acids. The CDR3 DNA follows: TGCAGTGCGGATCCTGGAGAGACCCAGTACTTC. It specifies CSADPGETQYF.

This clonotype came up many times. V gene TRBV30 combines with J gene TRBJ2-5; 10 positions agree with TRBD2. In germline, CDR1 is GTSNPN, CDR2 SVGIG (reference sequence). This CDR3 has 14 amino acids. V lost 7 bases, J lost 5 bases, and 10 bases stayed unmatched. In nucleotides, the CDR3 is TGTGCCTTGGGCGAAGCGGGAGGGCCGGAGACCCAGTACTTC. This translates into CALGEAGGPETQYF.

Details on this clonotype: A much larger clone differs by one base, so this may be a read error. This rearrangement joins TRBV12-3 or TRBV12-4 to TRBJ2-3; D might be TRBD2 (7 bases). V was pared by 6 bases and J by 4 bases, with 20 bases between. The length of the CDR3 is 16 residues. The CDR3 DNA sequence: TGTGCCAGCAGCCCCGGGGCGGGGGCTGGCGCAGATACGCAGTATTTT. Translation: CASSPGAGAGADTQYF.

This clonotype was found many times. This sequence joins TRBV11-2 and TRBJ2-5, with a possible D match to TRBD1 (6 bases). The V and J ends lost 3 bases and 0 bases respectively, with 8 bases between them. Per the germline V gene, CDR1 is SGHAT and CDR2 is FQNNGV. The CDR3 runs 14 residues. DNA of the CDR3: TGTGCCAGCAGCTTCGGACAGAACCAAGAGACCCAGTACTTC. It encodes CASSFGQNQETQYF.

The table lists this clonotype with a few counts. Possible read error: a much larger clone is one base away. The rearrangement joins TRBV9 to TRBJ2-7, with a tentative D call TRBD2 (5 bases). The germline gives CDR1 SGDLS, CDR2 YYNGEE. Trimming took 3 bases from V and 2 from J, leaving 9 bases between them. CDR3 length: 13 residues. The CDR3 protein is CASSGRDAYEQYF. Written as DNA, the CDR3 is TGTGCCAGCAGCGGCCGGGATGCCTACGAGCAGTACTTC.

Ten or more counts support this clonotype. In DNA, the CDR3 is TGCGCCAGCAGCTTGCCCGGCTCCTACAATGAGCAGTTCTTC. Translated, it gives CASSLPGSYNEQFF. V and J are TRBV5-1 and TRBJ2-1, with D uncertain. This CDR3 comprises 14 residues. Per the germline V gene, CDR1 is SGHRS and CDR2 is YFSETQ. Trimming took 1 base from V and 0 from J, leaving 5 bases between them.

This clonotype was counted only a few times. For the CDR3, the DNA is TGTGCCTGGGCCCCGGGACAGGACTATGGCTACACCTTC. It is translated as CAWAPGQDYGYTF. The V and J genes are TRBV30 and TRBJ1-2, with 8 nucleotides matching TRBD1. Unmatched junction bases numbered 5, after V lost 5 bases and J lost 3 bases. This CDR3 is built from 13 residues. Per germline, CDR1 GTSNPN and CDR2 SVGIG (reference sequence).

The table lists this clonotype with many counts. The chain combines TRBV7-2 with TRBJ2-3; no firm D call. The CDR3 sequence is 13 residues long. Germline loops: CDR1 SGHTA, CDR2 FQGNSA. Trimming pared 2 bases from V and 4 bases from J, leaving 7 bases between. For the CDR3, the DNA is TGTGCCAGCAGCTTAACCCGATCAGATACGCAGTATTTT. As protein: CASSLTRSDTQYF.

On this clonotype itself: A single base is all that separates this from a far larger clone, so a read error is likely. CDR3 sequence: CASGPNTGELFF. DNA for the CDR3: TGTGCCAGCGGGCCCAACACCGGGGAGCTGTTTTTT. The J gene is TRBJ2-2, the V gene TRBV2; D unresolved. Germline V gene sequence: CDR1 SNHLY, CDR2 FYNNEI. CDR3 length: 12 amino acids. With 8 bases removed from V and 2 bases from J, the gap between germline ends came to 6 bases. Full variable domain (outside the CDR3, taken from reference TRBV2 and TRBJ2-2): EPEVTQTPSHQVTQMGQEVILRCVPISNHLYFYWYRQILGQKVEFLVSFYNNEISEKSEIFDDQFSVERPDGSNFTLKIRSTKLEDSAMYFCASGPNTGELFFGEGSRLTVL.

This clonotype came up many times. Here the CDR3 reads CASRQASYEQYF. In DNA form, the CDR3 reads TGTGCCAGTCGACAGGCGAGCTACGAGCAGTACTTC. The chain couples TRBV6-1 to TRBJ2-7, with TRBD1 as a possible D gene (6 bases). V was pared by 9 bases and J by 3 bases, with 12 bases between. CDR1 and CDR2 from the germline V gene are MNHNS and SASEGT. The CDR3 totals 12 residues.

This clonotype was counted at least ten times. In DNA, the CDR3 is TGTGCCAGCACCCCCGGTACAGCAAATTCACCCCTCCACTTT. Translation: CASTPGTANSPLHF. The chain is built from TRBV6-1 and TRBJ1-6; the D is unclear. The CDR3 is made up of 14 amino acids. In germline, CDR1 is MNHNS, CDR2 SASEGT. Trimming cost V 7 bases and J 7 bases, with 14 bases left between them.

The genes are TRBV9 and TRBJ2-2; D might be TRBD1 or TRBD2, each matching 5 bases. The germline V gene encodes CDR1 SGDLS and CDR2 YYNGEE. V dropped 4 bases and J dropped 6 bases, with 16 bases sitting between them. There are 15 residues in the CDR3. DNA for the CDR3: TGTGCCAGCAGCCTTACTGGGACCGGGTCCGGGGAGCTGTTTTTT. This translates into CASSLTGTGSGELFF.

This clonotype was recorded at least ten times. V is TRBV25-1 and J is TRBJ2-3, with 8 nucleotides matching TRBD2. Germline V gene data show CDR1 as MGHDK and CDR2 as SYGVNS. V shed 2 bases and J 7 bases; nucleotides not matched to a gene: 8. CDR3 length equals 15 residues. CDR3 amino acids: CASSEEGTRANTQYF. CDR3 DNA: TGTGCCAGCAGTGAAGAGGGGACTAGAGCCAATACGCAGTATTTT.

This clonotype came up a few times. Possible read error: a much larger clone is one base away. The chain uses TRBV29-1 and TRBJ1-3, with D maybe TRBD1 (5 bases). Germline V gene data show CDR1 as SQVTM and CDR2 as ANQGSEA. This CDR3 comprises 13 residues. Here the CDR3 DNA reads TGCGGCGTTGGGGCTAACTCTGGAAACACCATATATTTT. Amino acids: CGVGANSGNTIYF. Variable domain in full (rest from reference TRBV29-1 and TRBJ1-3): SAVISQKPSRDICQRGTSLTIQCQVDSQVTMMFWYRQQPGQSLTLIATANQGSEATYESGFVIDKFPISRPNLTFSTLTVSNMSPEDSSIYLCGVGANSGNTIYFGEGSWLTVV.

This chain links TRBV4-1 with TRBJ2-7, with D perhaps TRBD2 (7 bases). The CDR3 runs 15 residues. Germline V CDR1 and CDR2: MGHRA, YSYEKL. V was cut by 0 bases and J by 5 bases, with 14 bases left in between. CDR3 nucleotide sequence: TGCGCCAGCAGCCAAGACGACGGGGGGCTTGACGAGCAGTACTTC. Its protein product is CASSQDDGGLDEQYF.

As to this clonotype: One base away lies a much larger clone, so this may be a sequencing read error. V usage is TRBV12-3 or TRBV12-4 and J usage is TRBJ2-2; D is perhaps TRBD1 (5 bases). The CDR3 runs 14 residues. In DNA form, the CDR3 reads TGTGTCAGCCTTACAGGCTTGAACACCGGGGAGCTGTTTTTT. It translates to CVSLTGLNTGELFF.

This clonotype was counted many times. The genes are TRBV27 and TRBJ2-1; TRBD1 is a possible D gene (6 bases). Germline lookup yields CDR1 MNHEY and CDR2 SMNVEV (reference sequence). The CDR3 totals 17 residues. With 7 bases removed from V and 5 bases from J, the gap between germline ends came to 24 bases. Written as DNA, the CDR3 is TGTGCCAGCACCCGAATAATCCCCGGACAGTTCAACAATGAGCAGTTCTTC. It translates to CASTRIIPGQFNNEQFF.